This TCR beta chain was sequenced in a study of cytomegalovirus exposure and HLA in healthy donors. Findings of the study overall: Earlier analysis looked at TCR beta V segments, and most were productive about 87% or about 30% of the time. In a later analysis, specific HLA alleles were associated with around 17,000 TCR beta sequences at a 0.05 false discovery rate. In a later analysis, TCR beta V- and J-gene trimming was associated with a missense DCLRE1C variant.

The germline V and J ends were trimmed by 5 bases and 7 bases, with 13 bases remaining between them. Germline CDR1 SGHNT, CDR2 YYREEE (reference sequence). This CDR3 region has 14 residues. This clone appeared a few times. The antigen is undetermined. 13 Jbeta primers and 60 Vbeta primers were used for the PCR. Sequencing used immunoSEQ multiplex PCR; TCRdb keeps in-frame clones, though not all of them. The sample has more than 90,000 clones; about 66% are singletons. This chain uses TRBV5-4 with TRBJ1-6; the D gene is possibly TRBD1 (6 bases). This TCR derives from a boy aged 5-17 years in good health and CMV-seropositive. Sequenced input: PBMCs. The CDR3 spells CASSWGGPNSPLHF. For the CDR3, the DNA is TGTGCCAGCAGTTGGGGGGGGCCGAATTCACCCCTCCACTTT. The full variable domain, its missing parts supplied by reference TRBV5-4 and TRBJ1-6, is ETGVTQSPTHLIKTRGQQVTLRCSSQSGHNTVSWYQQALGQGPQFIFQYYREEENGRGNFPPRFSGLQFPNYSSELNVNALELDDSALYLCASSWGGPNSPLHFGNGTRLTVT.